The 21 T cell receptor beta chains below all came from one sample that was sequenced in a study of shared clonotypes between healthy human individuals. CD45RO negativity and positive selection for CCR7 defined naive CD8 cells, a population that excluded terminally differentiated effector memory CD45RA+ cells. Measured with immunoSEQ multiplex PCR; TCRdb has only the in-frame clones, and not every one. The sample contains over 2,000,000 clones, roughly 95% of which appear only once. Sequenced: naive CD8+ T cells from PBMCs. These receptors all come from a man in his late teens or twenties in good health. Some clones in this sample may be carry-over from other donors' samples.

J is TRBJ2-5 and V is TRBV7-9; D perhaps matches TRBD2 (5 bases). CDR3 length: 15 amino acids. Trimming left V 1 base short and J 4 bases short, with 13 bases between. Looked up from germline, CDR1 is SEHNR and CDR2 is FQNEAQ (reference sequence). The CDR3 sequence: CASSLVLAGLETQYF. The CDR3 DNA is TGTGCCAGCAGCTTAGTGTTGGCAGGACTAGAGACCCAGTACTTC.

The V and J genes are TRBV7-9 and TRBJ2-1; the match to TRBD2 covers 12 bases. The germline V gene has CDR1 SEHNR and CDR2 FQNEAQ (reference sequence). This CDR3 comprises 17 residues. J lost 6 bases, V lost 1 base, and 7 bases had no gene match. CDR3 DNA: TGTGCCAGCAGCTTAGAAGCTAGCGGGAGGGCGGCCAATGAGCAGTTCTTC. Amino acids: CASSLEASGRAANEQFF.

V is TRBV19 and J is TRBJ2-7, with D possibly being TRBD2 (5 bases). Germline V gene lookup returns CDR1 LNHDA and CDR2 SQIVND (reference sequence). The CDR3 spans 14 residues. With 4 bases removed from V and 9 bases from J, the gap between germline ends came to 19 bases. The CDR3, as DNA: TGTGCCAGTAGTACACGGGAAATCTACGAGGTGCAGTACTTC. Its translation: CASSTREIYEVQYF.

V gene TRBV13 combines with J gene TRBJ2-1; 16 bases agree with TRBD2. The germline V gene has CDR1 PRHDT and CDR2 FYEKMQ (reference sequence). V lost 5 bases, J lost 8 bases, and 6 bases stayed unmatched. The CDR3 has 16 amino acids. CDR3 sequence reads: CASSIGTSGRGYEQFF. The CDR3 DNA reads TGTGCCAGCAGCATCGGGACTAGCGGGAGGGGTTATGAGCAGTTCTTC.

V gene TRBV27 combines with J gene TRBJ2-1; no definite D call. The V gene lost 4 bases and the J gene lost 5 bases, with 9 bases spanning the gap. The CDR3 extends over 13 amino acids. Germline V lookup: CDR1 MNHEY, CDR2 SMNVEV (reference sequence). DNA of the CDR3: TGTGCCAGCAGTTCCCTTAACCACAATGAGCAGTTCTTC. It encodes CASSSLNHNEQFF.

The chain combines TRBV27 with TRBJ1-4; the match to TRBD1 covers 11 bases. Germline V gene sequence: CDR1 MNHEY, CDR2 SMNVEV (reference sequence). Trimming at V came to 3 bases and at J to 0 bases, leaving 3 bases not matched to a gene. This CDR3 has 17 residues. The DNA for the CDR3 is TGTGCCAGCAGTTTGGGGACAGGGGGGTCAACTAATGAAAAACTGTTTTTT. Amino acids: CASSLGTGGSTNEKLFF.

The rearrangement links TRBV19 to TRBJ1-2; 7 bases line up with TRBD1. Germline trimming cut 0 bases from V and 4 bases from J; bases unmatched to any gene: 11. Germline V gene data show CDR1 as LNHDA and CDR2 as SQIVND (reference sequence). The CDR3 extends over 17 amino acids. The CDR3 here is CASSIDLSGGYGYGYTF. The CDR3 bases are TGTGCCAGTAGTATAGATCTATCAGGGGGGTACGGCTATGGCTACACCTTC.

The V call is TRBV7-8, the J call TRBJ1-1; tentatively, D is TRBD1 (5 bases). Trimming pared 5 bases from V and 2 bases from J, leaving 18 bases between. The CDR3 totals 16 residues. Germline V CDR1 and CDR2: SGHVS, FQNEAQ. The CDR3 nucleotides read TGTGCCAGCAGCACCCGGGTCCGGGGGATCAACACTGAAGCTTTCTTT. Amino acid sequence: CASSTRVRGINTEAFF.

CDR3 sequence: CAAGTSDTDTQYF. CDR3 coding DNA: TGTGCCGCAGGCACTAGCGACACAGATACGCAGTATTTT. The rearrangement links TRBV9 to TRBJ2-3, with 7 bases fitting TRBD2. The CDR3 is made up of 13 amino acids. V lost 10 bases, J lost 2 bases, and 7 bases stayed unmatched. The germline gives CDR1 SGDLS, CDR2 YYNGEE.

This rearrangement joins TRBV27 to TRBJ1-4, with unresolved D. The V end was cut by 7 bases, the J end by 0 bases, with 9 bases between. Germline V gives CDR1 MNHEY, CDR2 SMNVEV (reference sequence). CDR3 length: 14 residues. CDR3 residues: CASKIRATNEKLFF. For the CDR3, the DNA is TGTGCCAGCAAAATCCGAGCAACTAATGAAAAACTGTTTTTT.

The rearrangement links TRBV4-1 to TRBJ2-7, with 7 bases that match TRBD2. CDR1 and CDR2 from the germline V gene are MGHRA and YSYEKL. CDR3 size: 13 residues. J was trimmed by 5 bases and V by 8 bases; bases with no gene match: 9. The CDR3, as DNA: TGCGCCAGCCGGGGAGGGGTCCCCGACGAGCAGTACTTC. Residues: CASRGGVPDEQYF.

The DNA for the CDR3 is TGTGCCAGCAGCGTCGGAGGGATGCCACGCGAGCAGTACTTC. This gives the protein CASSVGGMPREQYF. The rearrangement joins TRBV5-6 to TRBJ2-7; D might be TRBD2 (6 bases). The CDR3 extends over 14 amino acids. The V end was cut by 4 bases, the J end by 6 bases, with 17 bases between. CDR1 and CDR2 (germline): SGHDT, YYEEEE.

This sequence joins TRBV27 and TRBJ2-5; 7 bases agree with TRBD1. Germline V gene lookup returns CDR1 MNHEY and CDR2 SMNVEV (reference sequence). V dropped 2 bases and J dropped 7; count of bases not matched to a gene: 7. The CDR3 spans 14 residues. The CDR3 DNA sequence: TGTGCCAGCAGTTTAACAGGGGCCTTGGGGACCCAGTACTTC. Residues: CASSLTGALGTQYF.

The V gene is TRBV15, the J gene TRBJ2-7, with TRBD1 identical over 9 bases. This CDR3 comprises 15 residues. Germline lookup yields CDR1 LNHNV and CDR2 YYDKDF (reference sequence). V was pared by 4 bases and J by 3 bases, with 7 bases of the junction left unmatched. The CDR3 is CATSKGQGSYYEQYF. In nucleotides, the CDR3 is TGTGCCACCAGCAAAGGACAGGGGAGTTACTACGAGCAGTACTTC.

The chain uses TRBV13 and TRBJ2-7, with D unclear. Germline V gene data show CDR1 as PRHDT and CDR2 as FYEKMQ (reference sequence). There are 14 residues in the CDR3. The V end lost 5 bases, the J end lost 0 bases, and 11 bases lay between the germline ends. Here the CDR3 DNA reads TGTGCCAGCAGCGCGAGGTTGGACTCCTACGAGCAGTACTTC. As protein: CASSARLDSYEQYF.

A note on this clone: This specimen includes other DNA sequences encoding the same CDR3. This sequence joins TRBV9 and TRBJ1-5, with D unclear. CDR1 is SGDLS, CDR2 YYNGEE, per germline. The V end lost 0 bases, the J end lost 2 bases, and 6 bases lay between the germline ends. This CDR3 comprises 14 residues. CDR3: CASSVGTGNQPQHF. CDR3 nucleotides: TGTGCCAGCAGCGTAGGTACAGGCAATCAGCCCCAGCATTTT.

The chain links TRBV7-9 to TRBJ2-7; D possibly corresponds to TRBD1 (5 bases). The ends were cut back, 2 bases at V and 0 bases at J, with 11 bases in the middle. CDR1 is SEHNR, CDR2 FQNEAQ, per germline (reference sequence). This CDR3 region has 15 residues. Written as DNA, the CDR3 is TGTGCCAGCAGCTTACCGACCACAGGCTCCTACGAGCAGTACTTC. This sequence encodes CASSLPTTGSYEQYF.

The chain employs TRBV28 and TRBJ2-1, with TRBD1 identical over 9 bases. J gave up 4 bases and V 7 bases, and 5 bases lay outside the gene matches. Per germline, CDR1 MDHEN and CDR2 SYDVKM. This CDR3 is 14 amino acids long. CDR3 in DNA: TGTGCCAGCATCGCCGGGACAGGGTACAATGAGCAGTTCTTC. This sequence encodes CASIAGTGYNEQFF.

The CDR3 nucleotides are TGTGCCAGCAGTGGGAGGGTTGGCACTGAAGCTTTCTTT. Protein sequence: CASSGRVGTEAFF. V and J are TRBV6-4 and TRBJ1-1; D is ambiguous. The V end lost 4 bases, the J end lost 4 bases, and 10 bases lay between the germline ends. The CDR3 consists of 13 residues. CDR1 and CDR2 from the germline V gene are MRHNA and SNTAGT.

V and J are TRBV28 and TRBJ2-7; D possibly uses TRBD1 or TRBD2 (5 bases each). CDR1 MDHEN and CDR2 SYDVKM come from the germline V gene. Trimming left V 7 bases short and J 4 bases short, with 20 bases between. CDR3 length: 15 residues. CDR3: CASTNLGERPYEQYF. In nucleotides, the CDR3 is TGTGCCAGCACCAACCTGGGGGAGAGACCTTACGAGCAGTACTTC.

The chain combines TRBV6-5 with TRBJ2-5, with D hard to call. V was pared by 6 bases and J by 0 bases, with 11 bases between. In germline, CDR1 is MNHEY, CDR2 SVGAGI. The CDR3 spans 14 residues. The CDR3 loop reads CASSPAGNQETQYF. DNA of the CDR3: TGTGCCAGCAGCCCCGCTGGGAACCAAGAGACCCAGTACTTC.